One sample yielded the 25 T cell receptor beta chains listed below, sequenced in a study of beta chain features in type 1 diabetes. As every portion of the isolated RNA was reverse transcribed, the sequencing read expressed TCRB transcripts. Produced via immunoSEQ multiplex PCR; TCRdb's table is partial and in-frame only. The repertoire consists of roughly 310,000 clones, with 9.5% to 12% occurring once and the leading ten covering roughly 0.014%. Sequenced: naive CD4+ T cells from blood. All receptors come from a woman younger than 45 in good health.

The chain recombines TRBV4-3 with TRBJ1-3, with 9 nucleotides matching TRBD1. The CDR3 is 17 amino acids. From germline, CDR1 is LGHNA and CDR2 YSLEER. Trimming at V came to 3 bases and at J to 0 bases, leaving 6 bases not matched to a gene. CDR3 coding DNA: TGCGCCAGCAGCCATGGGACAGGGTCGAGCTCTGGAAACACCATATATTTT. Translating it yields CASSHGTGSSSGNTIYF.

Details on this clone: This same CDR3 is encoded by further DNA sequences in the sample. V is TRBV7-9 and J is TRBJ1-5; 7 bases match TRBD1. CDR1 SEHNR and CDR2 FQNEAQ come from the germline V gene (reference sequence). The CDR3 has 15 amino acids. V lost 1 base, J lost 2 bases, and 2 bases stayed unmatched. The CDR3 bases are TGTGCCAGCAGCTTAGGAACAGGGGGCAATCAGCCCCAGCATTTT. Protein sequence: CASSLGTGGNQPQHF.

The rearrangement joins TRBV11-2 to TRBJ2-2, with D hard to call. Trimming removed 4 bases at V and 1 base at J, with 4 bases between. The CDR3 has 13 residues. Per the germline V gene, CDR1 is SGHAT and CDR2 is FQNNGV. The CDR3 spells CASSSGNTGELFF. The CDR3 coding sequence is TGTGCCAGCAGCTCGGGGAACACCGGGGAGCTGTTTTTT.

This clone occurred a few times. The V gene is TRBV7-9, the J gene TRBJ2-1; D uncertain. V was trimmed by 2 bases and J by 3 bases, leaving 14 bases between them. The CDR3 spans 16 residues. CDR1 is SEHNR and CDR2 is FQNEAQ in the germline V gene (reference sequence). This CDR3 reads CASSLTPTTLYNEQFF. The DNA for the CDR3 is TGTGCCAGCAGCTTAACGCCAACAACCCTCTACAATGAGCAGTTCTTC.

The chain links TRBV19 to TRBJ1-5, with 9 bases lining up with TRBD1. Germline V gene data show CDR1 as LNHDA and CDR2 as SQIVND (reference sequence). Trimming took 6 bases from V and 7 from J; bases not matched to a gene: 4. The CDR3 totals 13 residues. The DNA of the CDR3 is TGTGCCAGTAGGACAGGGGGTGGCCAGCCCCAGCATTTT. This encodes CASRTGGGQPQHF. The whole variable domain, remainder taken from reference TRBV19 and TRBJ1-5, is DGGITQSPKYLFRKEGQNVTLSCEQNLNHDAMYWYRQDPGQGLRLIYYSQIVNDFQKGDIAEGYSVSREKKESFPLTVTSAQKNPTAFYLCASRTGGGQPQHFGDGTRLSIL.

V and J are TRBV5-1 and TRBJ2-7; 8 bases are a match to TRBD1. The V and J ends lost 2 bases and 3 bases, in that order; junction bases with no gene match: 4. Germline V lookup: CDR1 SGHRS, CDR2 YFSETQ. The CDR3 totals 14 residues. CDR3 region: CASSLWTGNYEQYF. The CDR3 coding sequence is TGCGCCAGCAGCTTATGGACAGGGAACTACGAGCAGTACTTC.

This clone showed up just a few times. The chain is built from TRBV18 and TRBJ2-5; 7 bases agree with TRBD2. Trimming cost V 1 base and J 2 bases; bases outside gene matches: 4. CDR1 and CDR2 (germline): KGHSH, LQKENI. The CDR3 has 15 residues. The CDR3 sequence: CASSPRGAGQETQYF. CDR3 in DNA: TGTGCCAGCTCACCACGTGGAGCGGGACAAGAGACCCAGTACTTC.

This clone was seen a few times. The chain employs TRBV4-3 and TRBJ1-2; TRBD1 matches 10 bases. Germline V gene sequence: CDR1 LGHNA, CDR2 YSLEER. V dropped 1 base and J dropped 4; count of bases not matched to a gene: 6. This CDR3 is built from 16 residues. The DNA for the CDR3 is TGCGCCAGCAGCCAAGCTGGGGACAGGGGTCCCTATGGCTACACCTTC. Translating gives CASSQAGDRGPYGYTF.

This clone turned up a few times. The chain links TRBV29-1 to TRBJ2-3; 8 bases line up with TRBD2. Germline CDR1 and CDR2: SQVTM and ANQGSEA. The CDR3 runs 14 residues. The ends lost 1 base at V and 7 bases at J; junction bases unmatched: 7. This chain's CDR3 is CSVEGLAGQYTQYF. The CDR3 nucleotides are TGCAGCGTTGAAGGGCTAGCGGGCCAGTATACGCAGTATTTT.

The chain joins TRBV18 to TRBJ1-5; tentatively, D is TRBD1 (6 bases). The CDR3 extends over 13 amino acids. V lost 4 bases and J 7 bases, leaving 11 bases between the germline ends. The V gene's germline CDR1 is KGHSH and CDR2 LQKENI. In DNA form, the CDR3 reads TGTGCCAGCTCACGCTCAGGGGACCAGCCCCAGCATTTT. It specifies CASSRSGDQPQHF.

The chain uses TRBV9 and TRBJ2-1; 16 nucleotides match TRBD2. V was pared by 3 bases and J by 9 bases, with 3 bases of the junction left unmatched. Looked up from germline, CDR1 is SGDLS and CDR2 is YYNGEE. The CDR3 runs 15 residues. The CDR3 sequence: CASSEGLAGGVEQFF. CDR3 DNA: TGTGCCAGCAGCGAGGGACTAGCGGGAGGGGTTGAGCAGTTCTTC.

The genes are TRBV4-2 and TRBJ2-7; the match to TRBD2 covers 7 bases. V was clipped by 0 bases and J by 6 bases; unmatched bases: 5. There are 14 residues in the CDR3. Germline CDR1 LGHNA, CDR2 YNFKEQ. CDR3 bases: TGTGCCAGCAGCCAAGAAGCGGGACCCCTCGAGCAGTACTTC. Translated: CASSQEAGPLEQYF.

This clone was counted between two and nine times. The rearrangement uses TRBV30 and TRBJ2-7, with 13 bases matching TRBD2. V lost 2 bases and J lost 2; bases outside the gene matches: 3. Germline V gene data show CDR1 as GTSNPN and CDR2 as SVGIG (reference sequence). The CDR3 spans 15 residues. The CDR3 DNA sequence: TGTGCCTGGAGTCATACTAGCGGGAGGGCCTACGAGCAGTACTTC. This gives the protein CAWSHTSGRAYEQYF.

There are a few counts of this clone. The CDR3 protein is CASRRTSGTYNEQFF. The CDR3 nucleotides read TGTGCCAGCAGAAGGACTAGCGGTACCTACAATGAGCAGTTCTTC. V and J are TRBV28 and TRBJ2-1; TRBD2 matches 10 bases. Germline V gene lookup returns CDR1 MDHEN and CDR2 SYDVKM. The V gene end was trimmed by 6 bases and the J gene end by 2 bases; junction bases not matched to a gene: 4. The CDR3 is made up of 15 amino acids. Combining the CDR3 with reference TRBV28 and TRBJ2-1 gives the whole variable domain DVKVTQSSRYLVKRTGEKVFLECVQDMDHENMFWYRQDPGLGLRLIYFSYDVKMKEKGDIPEGYSVSREKKERFSLILESASTNQTSMYLCASRRTSGTYNEQFFGPGTRLTVL.

The chain has TRBV11-1 and TRBJ1-5, with D unclear. The CDR3 is 13 amino acids. CDR1 is SGHAT and CDR2 is FQDESV in the germline V gene (reference sequence). V shed 5 bases and J shed 1 base, with 6 bases lying between them. CDR3 region: CASSPSSNQPQHF. The CDR3 bases are TGTGCCAGCAGCCCATCCAGCAATCAGCCCCAGCATTTT.

This clone was seen only a few times. The V gene is TRBV5-1, the J gene TRBJ2-1; TRBD2 agrees at 8 bases. Germline loops: CDR1 SGHRS, CDR2 YFSETQ. The CDR3 covers 15 residues. V shed 3 bases and J 6 bases; nucleotides not matched to a gene: 8. DNA of the CDR3: TGCGCCAGCAGCTCCGGGAGGGCATTCCTCAATGAGCAGTTCTTC. This translates into CASSSGRAFLNEQFF.

This clone was observed a few times. The chain is built from TRBV7-2 and TRBJ2-5, with 9 bases fitting TRBD1. This CDR3 comprises 17 residues. Germline V gene sequence: CDR1 SGHTA, CDR2 FQGNSA. V dropped 5 bases and J dropped 5; count of bases not matched to a gene: 15. CDR3 residues: CASSRGWGTGFEETQYF. The CDR3 nucleotides read TGTGCCAGCAGCCGAGGCTGGGGGACAGGGTTTGAGGAGACCCAGTACTTC. The variable domain in full, with the rest retrieved from reference TRBV7-2 and TRBJ2-5, is GAGVSQSPSNKVTEKGKDVELRCDPISGHTALYWYRQSLGQGLEFLIYFQGNSAPDKSGLPSDRFSAERTGGSVSTLTIQRTQQEDSAVYLCASSRGWGTGFEETQYFGPGTRLLVL.

This clone came up a few times. The J gene is TRBJ2-7, the V gene TRBV29-1; 8 bases are a match to TRBD2. CDR3 length equals 15 residues. Germline CDR1 is SQVTM and CDR2 is ANQGSEA. Trimming at V came to 6 bases and at J to 1 base, leaving 11 bases not matched to a gene. CDR3 sequence reads: CSVGTFKRESYEQYF. The CDR3 DNA reads as TGCAGCGTGGGGACCTTTAAGCGGGAGTCCTACGAGCAGTACTTC.

This clone has more than one count but fewer than ten. The chain employs TRBV27 and TRBJ2-7; no clear D. Per germline, CDR1 MNHEY and CDR2 SMNVEV (reference sequence). This CDR3 spans 14 amino acids. Trimming removed 1 base from V and 9 bases from J, with 16 bases in between. CDR3 sequence reads: CASSLFAASSVQYF. The CDR3 nucleotides are TGTGCCAGCAGTTTATTCGCAGCCAGCAGCGTGCAGTACTTC.

In this sample, this clone turned up a few times. The chain employs TRBV19 and TRBJ2-2; the D is unclear. V lost 5 bases to trimming and J lost 2 bases, with 9 bases between them. CDR1 and CDR2 (germline): LNHDA, SQIVND (reference sequence). The CDR3 sequence is 14 residues long. DNA for the CDR3: TGTGCCAGTAGTGCTTCTATTAACACCGGGGAGCTGTTTTTT. Amino acid sequence: CASSASINTGELFF.

This clone was seen only a few times. The chain joins TRBV29-1 to TRBJ2-7, with TRBD2 matching over 8 bases. V shed 3 bases, J shed 11 bases, and the junction held 6 bases outside the gene matches. Germline CDR1 SQVTM, CDR2 ANQGSEA. The CDR3 is made up of 11 amino acids. For the CDR3, the DNA is TGCAGCGTTGATACCGGGACTAGTAAGTACTTC. It is translated as CSVDTGTSKYF.

The chain is built from TRBV30 and TRBJ1-2, with TRBD1 matching 10 bases. Germline CDR1 GTSNPN, CDR2 SVGIG (reference sequence). Unmatched junction bases numbered 11, after V lost 2 bases and J lost 8 bases. The CDR3 extends over 15 amino acids. The CDR3 loop reads CAWSMGPGTGDGYTF. Written as DNA, the CDR3 is TGTGCCTGGAGTATGGGGCCGGGGACAGGGGACGGCTACACCTTC. Supplemented by reference TRBV30 and TRBJ1-2, the full variable domain reads SQTIHQWPATLVQPVGSPLSLECTVEGTSNPNLYWYRQAAGRGLQLLFYSVGIGQISSEVPQNLSASRPQDRQFILSSKKLLLSDSGFYLCAWSMGPGTGDGYTFGSGTRLTVV.

Only a few counts were recorded for this clone. V is TRBV7-9 and J is TRBJ2-1; the match to TRBD2 covers 10 bases. With V trimmed by 5 bases and J by 2 bases, 9 bases remained unmatched. Germline loops: CDR1 SEHNR, CDR2 FQNEAQ (reference sequence). The CDR3 sequence is 17 residues long. CDR3 sequence: CASSKSWTSGTYNEQFF. CDR3 coding DNA: TGTGCCAGCAGCAAAAGCTGGACTAGCGGCACCTACAATGAGCAGTTCTTC.

The rearrangement links TRBV18 to TRBJ1-4, with unresolved D. Trimming removed 5 bases from V and 7 bases from J, with 5 bases in between. The length of the CDR3 is 11 residues. The germline gives CDR1 KGHSH, CDR2 LQKENI. For the CDR3, the DNA is TGTGCCAGCTCATCCGGTGAAAAACTGTTTTTT. Protein sequence: CASSSGEKLFF.

The rearrangement uses TRBV6-5 and TRBJ2-7; maybe TRBD1 (7 bases). Germline CDR1 MNHEY, CDR2 SVGAGI. Trimming took 7 bases from V and 2 from J, leaving 18 bases between them. This CDR3 spans 15 amino acids. DNA for the CDR3: TGTGCCAGCACCCCTCTCCAGGGGGGCCCCTACGAGCAGTACTTC. The encoded protein is CASTPLQGGPYEQYF.